This TCR beta chain originates from a study of blood T cell repertoires in COVID-19 (dated by TCRdb to 2020 to 2021). Broadly, across the study: Samples from collaborators originated in the United States, Italy and Spain and spanned both the acute and convalescent phases of COVID-19. Subjects who had been exposed to COVID-19, were actively infected with it, or had recovered from it provided the deeply sampled blood TCRbeta repertoires that made up the dataset. Samples came from the ongoing ImmuneRACE study (first 160 participants) plus 1,254 subjects from 6 global collaborators. HLA class I and class II types, where available, came from metadata supplied by the sample provider rather than from assay-based typing. A freely available public database, intended as a resource for researchers studying the immune response to SARS-CoV-2, is where the repertoires were released. A de-identified subject ID, COVID-19 status, age in years and sex were almost always included in the sample metadata. The material from the prospective study consisted of cDNA or gDNA derived from T cells, B-cell-depleted T cells, or PBMCs.

On this clone itself: This clone's antigen is unknown. The sample holds no much larger clone one base away, and base qualities are not on file.

The immunoSEQ Assay, a bias-controlled multiplex PCR, was used to amplify TCRbeta CDR3 regions from genomic DNA. The original pipeline was this. Nucleated cell counts per sample were estimated from amplification of reference gene primers within the assay. Sequence reads were collapsed and filtered to measure the absolute abundance of every unique TCRbeta CDR3 rearrangement. For each sample, productive Simpson clonality was calculated as the square root of Simpson's diversity index over productive rearrangements. TCRdb's version of the immuneACCESS table is confined to in-frame rearrangements and falls short of the full clone set. An unresolved V gene accounts for under half of the shortfall where checked; the remainder is of unknown origin. The V and J calls and clone size come from that table; D and trimming were worked out from the DNA. Counted in this sample were about 68,000 clones; just over 85% of them appeared once. More than 8% of the sample rests with the top ten.

Broader findings and caveats from the paper: How much clinical and demographic metadata was included differed by source and by participant, and the metadata was provided uncurated.

Each collaborating institution followed its own protocols to collect whole blood in K2EDTA tubes. For TCRbeta analysis, collaborators shipped samples in one of three forms: frozen whole blood, isolated PBMCs, or DNA extracted from either of those sample types. Sequences SGHRS (CDR1) and YFSETQ (CDR2) are obtained from the germline V gene. Trimming costs V 8 bases and J 0 bases, and their ends lie 17 bases apart. There are 15 amino acids in the CDR3, from cysteine to phenylalanine inclusive. CDR3 DNA only is kept here, 45 bases in frame from base 1. The chain couples TRBV5-1 to TRBJ1-1, and possibly TRBD1, on 6 matching bases. The sequencing input was peripheral blood. This TCR came from a man aged 30-40 years with acute or convalescent COVID-19. The sequence in DNA is TGCGCCAGTTGGGACACGAATAACATGAACACTGAAGCTTTCTTT. Its protein is CASWDTNNMNTEAFF.